This T cell receptor (beta chain) derives from a study of cytomegalovirus exposure and HLA in healthy donors. Study-wide findings and caveats: Many donors carried some public TCRs, although rarity characterized most TCR sequences.

All donors participated as healthy donors of bone marrow. Turning to this clone: Its specificity is unknown.

With 60 Vbeta and 13 Jbeta primers, the PCR was carried out. The table came from immunoSEQ multiplex PCR; TCRdb's copy has only in-frame clones and leaves some out. Altogether 150,000 to 200,000 clones are present, approximately 84% being singletons, with the ten largest covering about 2.6%. Germline lookup yields CDR1 MDHEN and CDR2 SYDVKM. The CDR3 is made up of 17 amino acids. The V end was cut by 6 bases, the J end by 5 bases, with 20 bases between. This clonotype was sampled from a woman between 50 and 59 years old in good health and CMV-seropositive. Sequencing was carried out using PBMCs. The rearrangement joins TRBV28 to TRBJ1-6, with D possibly being TRBD1 (5 bases). CDR3 sequence (DNA): TGTGCCAGCAGAACAAAAACTCAGGGAGGCAATAATTCACCCCTCCACTTT. It translates to CASRTKTQGGNNSPLHF.